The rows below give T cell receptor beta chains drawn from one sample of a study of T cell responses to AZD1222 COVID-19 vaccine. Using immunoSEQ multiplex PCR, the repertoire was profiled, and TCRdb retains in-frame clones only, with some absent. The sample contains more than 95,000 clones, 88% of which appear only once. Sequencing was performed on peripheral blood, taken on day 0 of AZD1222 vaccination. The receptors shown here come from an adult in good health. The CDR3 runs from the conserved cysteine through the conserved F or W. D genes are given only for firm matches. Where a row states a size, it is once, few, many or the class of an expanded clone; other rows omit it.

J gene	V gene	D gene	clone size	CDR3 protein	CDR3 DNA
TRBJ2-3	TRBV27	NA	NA	CASSIQARDTQYF	TGTGCCAGCAGTATACAGGCCCGTGATACGCAGTATTTT
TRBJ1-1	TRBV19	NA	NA	CASSLDGLNPEAFF	TGTGCCAGTAGTTTAGACGGTCTGAACCCTGAAGCTTTCTTT
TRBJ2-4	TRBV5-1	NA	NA	CASSPGTAKNIQYF	TGCGCCAGCAGTCCCGGGACAGCCAAAAACATTCAGTACTTC
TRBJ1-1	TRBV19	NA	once	CASRGDGSPLAEAFF	TGTGCCAGTCGGGGGGATGGGAGTCCTTTGGCTGAAGCTTTCTTT
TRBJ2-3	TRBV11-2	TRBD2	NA	CASSLDRTGGFTDTQYF	TGTGCCAGCAGCTTAGACCGGACGGGGGGATTCACAGATACGCAGTATTTT
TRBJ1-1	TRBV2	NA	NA	CASSAVGRYTEAFF	TGTGCCAGCAGTGCAGTGGGCAGGTACACTGAAGCTTTCTTT
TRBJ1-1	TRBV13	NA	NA	CASSRPMGSDREAFF	TGTGCCAGCAGCCGACCAATGGGTTCGGACCGGGAAGCTTTCTTT
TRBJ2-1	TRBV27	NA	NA	CATRFGGGLGNEQFF	TGTGCCACCCGATTCGGAGGGGGGCTAGGAAATGAGCAGTTCTTC
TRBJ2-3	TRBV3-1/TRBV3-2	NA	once	CASEPTGVGTDTQYF	TGTGCCAGCGAGCCAACGGGAGTGGGCACAGATACGCAGTATTTT
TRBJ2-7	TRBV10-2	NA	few	CASSEPTLGYYEQYF	TGCGCCAGCAGTGAGCCGACACTGGGGTACTACGAGCAGTACTTC
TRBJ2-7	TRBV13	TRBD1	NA	CASSLGDSAYEQYF	TGTGCCAGCAGCCTGGGGGACAGTGCCTACGAGCAGTACTTC
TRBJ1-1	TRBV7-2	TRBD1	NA	CASSLVGTGTTEAFF	TGTGCCAGCAGCTTAGTCGGGACAGGGACCACTGAAGCTTTCTTT
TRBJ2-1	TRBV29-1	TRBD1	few	CSVGGTESAFGEQFF	TGCAGCGTTGGAGGGACAGAATCGGCTTTTGGTGAGCAGTTCTTC
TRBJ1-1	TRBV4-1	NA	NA	CASSLRVGDTEAFF	TGCGCCAGCAGCCTAAGGGTTGGGGACACTGAAGCTTTCTTT
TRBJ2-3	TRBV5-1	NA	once	CASSLGRTTDTQYF	TGCGCCAGCAGCTTGGGGAGGACGACAGATACGCAGTATTTT
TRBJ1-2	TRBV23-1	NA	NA	CASSQSNEGYTYGYTF	TGCGCCAGCAGTCAATCTAATGAAGGGTACACCTATGGCTACACCTTC
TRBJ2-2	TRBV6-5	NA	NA	CASRDLRLLTGELFF	TGTGCCAGCAGGGACCTTCGGTTACTCACCGGGGAGCTGTTTTTT
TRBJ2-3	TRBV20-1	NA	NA	CSSRTDTQYF	TGCAGTTCGAGAACAGATACGCAGTATTTT
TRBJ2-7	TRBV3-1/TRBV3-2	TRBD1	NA	CASSLAPPGQTFYEQYF	TGTGCCAGCAGCTTAGCACCCCCGGGACAGACCTTCTACGAGCAGTACTTC
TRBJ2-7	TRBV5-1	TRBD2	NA	CASSIGTSGYEQYF	TGCGCCAGCAGCATCGGGACTAGCGGCTACGAGCAGTACTTC
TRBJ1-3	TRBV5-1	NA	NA	CASSSGGQGASGNTIYF	TGCGCCAGCAGCTCGGGGGGGCAGGGAGCCTCTGGAAACACCATATATTTT
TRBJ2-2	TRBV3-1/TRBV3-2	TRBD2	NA	CASSTSGTSGISGELFF	TGTGCCAGCAGCACCTCCGGGACTAGCGGGATATCCGGGGAGCTGTTTTTT
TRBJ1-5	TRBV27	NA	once	CASSLGPLSQPQHF	TGTGCCAGCAGTCTCGGACCTCTTAGTCAGCCCCAGCATTTT
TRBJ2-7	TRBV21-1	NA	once	CASSKCTGSFYEQYF	TGTGCCAGCAGCAAATGCACAGGGTCCTTCTACGAGCAGTACTTC
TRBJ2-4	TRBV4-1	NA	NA	CASSQGERGGNIQYF	TGCGCCAGCAGCCAGGGTGAGAGGGGTGGAAACATTCAGTACTTC
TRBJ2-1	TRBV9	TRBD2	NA	CASSPRTSGRTEQFF	TGTGCCAGCAGCCCACGGACTAGCGGGAGGACGGAGCAGTTCTTC
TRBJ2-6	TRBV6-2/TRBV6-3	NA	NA	CASSPTVGRDKGISANVLTF	TGTGCCAGCAGTCCAACGGTTGGCCGGGACAAGGGGATTTCGGCCAACGTCCTGACTTTC
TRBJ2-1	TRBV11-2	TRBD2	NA	CASSFGLDYNEQFF	TGTGCCAGCAGCTTTGGACTAGACTACAATGAGCAGTTCTTC
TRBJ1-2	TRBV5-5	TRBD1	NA	CASSLRQGSMSYGYTF	TGTGCCAGCAGCCTGAGACAGGGGAGTATGAGCTATGGCTACACCTTC
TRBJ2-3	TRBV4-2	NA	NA	CASSQEMSGDTQYF	TGTGCCAGCAGCCAAGAAATGAGCGGCGATACGCAGTATTTT
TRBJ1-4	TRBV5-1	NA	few	CASSLEGVGEKLFF	TGCGCCAGCAGCCTTGAGGGGGTGGGTGAAAAACTGTTTTTT
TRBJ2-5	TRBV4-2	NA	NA	CASSQGPGETQYF	TGTGCCAGCAGCCAAGGACCAGGGGAGACCCAGTACTTC
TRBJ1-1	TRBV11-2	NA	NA	CASSLGGRGGNTEAFF	TGTGCCAGCAGCTTAGGGGGAAGGGGGGGAAACACTGAAGCTTTCTTT
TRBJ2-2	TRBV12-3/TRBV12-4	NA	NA	CASSHNTGELFF	TGTGCCAGCAGTCACAACACCGGGGAGCTGTTTTTT
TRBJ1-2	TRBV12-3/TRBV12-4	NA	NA	CASSPGHSYGYTF	TGTGCCAGCAGTCCGGGACACAGCTATGGCTACACCTTC